The 13 T cell receptor beta chains in this list originate from one sample, sequenced in a study of cytomegalovirus exposure and HLA in healthy donors. The PCR contained 60 Vbeta and 13 Jbeta primers. The method was immunoSEQ multiplex PCR; TCRdb's version includes in-frame clones alone and lacks a portion of them. The sample lists about 160,000 clones, more than 65% occurring once. The specimen sequenced was PBMCs. The receptors originated from a man aged 45 to 65 in good health and CMV-seropositive.

The chain employs TRBV5-1 and TRBJ2-7, with 7 bases identical to TRBD1. V dropped 5 bases and J dropped 5; count of bases not matched to a gene: 7. CDR3 length equals 13 residues. Germline values: CDR1 SGHRS, CDR2 YFSETQ. CDR3 loop: CASSPTGYHEQYF. The DNA of the CDR3 is TGCGCCAGCAGTCCGACAGGGTACCACGAGCAGTACTTC.

This sequence joins TRBV30 and TRBJ2-3; perhaps TRBD1 as D (6 bases). Germline-derived CDR1 and CDR2 are GTSNPN and SVGIG (reference sequence). This CDR3 is built from 16 residues. V lost 2 bases, J lost 0 bases, and 15 bases lay in between. In DNA form, the CDR3 reads TGTGCCTGGAGTCCCGGGACACCCCCTAGCACAGATACGCAGTATTTT. Its protein product is CAWSPGTPPSTDTQYF.

The rearrangement links TRBV6-5 to TRBJ2-5; TRBD2 aligns across 13 bases. V gave up 2 bases and J gave up 5 bases; unmatched junction bases: 5. From germline, CDR1 is MNHEY and CDR2 SVGAGI. The CDR3 is 16 residues long. The CDR3 bases are TGTGCCAGCAGTTACAGTGGACTAGCGGGGGTGGAGACCCAGTACTTC. This encodes CASSYSGLAGVETQYF.

The chain employs TRBV4-2 and TRBJ1-2, with D maybe TRBD1 (6 bases). CDR3 length: 16 amino acids. Germline V gene data show CDR1 as LGHNA and CDR2 as YNFKEQ. V lost 0 bases and J lost 1, with 12 bases in between. CDR3: CASSQDTGGSNYGYTF. The CDR3 DNA reads TGTGCCAGCAGCCAAGATACGGGGGGCAGTAACTATGGCTACACCTTC.

This clone was counted only a few times. The rearrangement uses TRBV4-1 and TRBJ1-1, with D hard to call. This CDR3 spans 15 amino acids. The ends were cut back, 0 bases at V and 2 bases at J, with 10 bases in the middle. Germline lookup yields CDR1 MGHRA and CDR2 YSYEKL. The CDR3 protein is CASSQDVGRNTEAFF. The CDR3, as DNA: TGCGCCAGCAGCCAAGATGTCGGTAGAAACACTGAAGCTTTCTTT.

The chain uses TRBV7-6 and TRBJ2-2; D gene ambiguous. Germline values: CDR1 SGHVS, CDR2 FNYEAQ. Trimming left V 4 bases short and J 3 bases short, with 6 bases between. The CDR3 covers 13 residues. The CDR3 reads CASSYGYTGELFF. DNA of the CDR3: TGTGCCAGCAGCTACGGGTACACCGGGGAGCTGTTTTTT.

This clone has only one observation. The chain joins TRBV9 to TRBJ2-5; 8 bases line up with TRBD2. After removal of 4 bases from V and 0 bases from J, the junction contained 5 bases not matched to a gene. This CDR3 spans 15 amino acids. Germline CDR1 and CDR2: SGDLS and YYNGEE. The CDR3 nucleotides are TGTGCCAGCAGCCCCAGCGGGGGAAACCAAGAGACCCAGTACTTC. It specifies CASSPSGGNQETQYF.

The chain combines TRBV7-9 with TRBJ2-1; a weak D match, TRBD1 (5 bases). V was trimmed by 3 bases and J by 5 bases, leaving 8 bases between them. The germline V gene has CDR1 SEHNR and CDR2 FQNEAQ (reference sequence). The CDR3 sequence is 13 residues long. The CDR3 is CASSFVGDNEQFF. For the CDR3, the DNA is TGTGCCAGCAGCTTTGTAGGGGACAATGAGCAGTTCTTC.

The chain employs TRBV2 and TRBJ2-5, with a tentative D call TRBD2 (7 bases). Germline loops: CDR1 SNHLY, CDR2 FYNNEI. The V end was cut by 10 bases, the J end by 8 bases, with 14 bases between. The CDR3 has 11 residues. The CDR3 DNA follows: TGTGCCAAAGGGGGGGCGGAAACCCAGTACTTC. Translating gives CAKGGAETQYF.

V usage is TRBV15 and J usage is TRBJ1-2, with a weak D call TRBD1 (5 bases). This CDR3 spans 13 amino acids. Trimming pared 4 bases from V and 1 base from J, leaving 7 bases between. Germline CDR1 is LNHNV and CDR2 is YYDKDF (reference sequence). The CDR3, as DNA: TGTGCCACCAGCAAGACAGTTAACTATGGCTACACCTTC. It encodes CATSKTVNYGYTF.

The chain combines TRBV5-4 with TRBJ1-1; D remains ambiguous. This CDR3 region has 14 residues. Trimming left V 4 bases short and J 3 bases short, with 13 bases between. Germline V gene data show CDR1 as SGHNT and CDR2 as YYREEE (reference sequence). CDR3: CASSPLYGHTEAFF. In DNA form, the CDR3 reads TGTGCCAGCAGCCCCCTCTATGGGCACACTGAAGCTTTCTTT.

Concerning this clone itself: Other DNA sequences within the sample encode an identical CDR3. V and J are TRBV7-3 and TRBJ2-3; tentatively, D is TRBD2 (6 bases). There are 14 residues in the CDR3. Trimming took off 4 bases at V and 3 bases at J, with 11 bases between the two ends. The V gene's germline CDR1 is SGHTA and CDR2 FQGTGA. The CDR3, as DNA: TGTGCCAGCAGCTCAGGTGGGGGGACAGATACGCAGTATTTT. It codes for CASSSGGGTDTQYF.

The gene calls are TRBV15 and TRBJ2-5; D is unclear. Between the trimmed V and J ends, which lost 5 bases and 4 bases, there was a span of 14 bases. CDR3 length equals 14 residues. Germline lookup yields CDR1 LNHNV and CDR2 YYDKDF (reference sequence). The CDR3 here is CATSPLRSRETQYF. The CDR3, as DNA: TGTGCCACCAGCCCCCTCAGGTCGCGAGAGACCCAGTACTTC.